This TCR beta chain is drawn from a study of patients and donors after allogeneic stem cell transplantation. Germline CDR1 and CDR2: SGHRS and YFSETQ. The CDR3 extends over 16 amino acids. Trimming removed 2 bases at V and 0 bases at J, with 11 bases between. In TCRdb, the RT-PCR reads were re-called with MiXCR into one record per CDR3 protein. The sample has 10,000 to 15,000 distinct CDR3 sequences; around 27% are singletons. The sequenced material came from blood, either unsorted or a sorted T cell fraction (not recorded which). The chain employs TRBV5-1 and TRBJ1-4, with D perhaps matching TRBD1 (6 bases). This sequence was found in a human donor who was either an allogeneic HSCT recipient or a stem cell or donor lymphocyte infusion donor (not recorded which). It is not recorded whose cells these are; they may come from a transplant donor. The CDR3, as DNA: TGCGCCAGCAGCTTATCGGGGGCCGCAACTAATGAAAAACTGTTTTTT. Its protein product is CASSLSGAATNEKLFF. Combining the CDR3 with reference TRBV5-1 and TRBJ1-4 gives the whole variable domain KAGVTQTPRYLIKTRGQQVTLSCSPISGHRSVSWYQQTPGQGLQFLFEYFSETQRNKGNFPGRFSGRQFSNSRSEMNVSTLELGDSALYLCASSLSGAATNEKLFFGSGTQLSVL.